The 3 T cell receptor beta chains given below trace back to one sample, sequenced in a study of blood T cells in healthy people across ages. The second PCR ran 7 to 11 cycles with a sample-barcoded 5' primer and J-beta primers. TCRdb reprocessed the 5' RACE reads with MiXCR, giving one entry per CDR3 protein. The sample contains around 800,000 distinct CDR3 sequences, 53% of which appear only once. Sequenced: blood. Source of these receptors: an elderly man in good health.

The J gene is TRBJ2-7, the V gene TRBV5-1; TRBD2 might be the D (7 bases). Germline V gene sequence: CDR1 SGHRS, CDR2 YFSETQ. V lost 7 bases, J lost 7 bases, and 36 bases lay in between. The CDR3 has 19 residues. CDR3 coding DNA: TGCGCCAGCCGGGACCTGGGGGCTAGCGGTTCGCTCTCCTACAATGAGCAGTACTTC. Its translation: CASRDLGASGSLSYNEQYF.

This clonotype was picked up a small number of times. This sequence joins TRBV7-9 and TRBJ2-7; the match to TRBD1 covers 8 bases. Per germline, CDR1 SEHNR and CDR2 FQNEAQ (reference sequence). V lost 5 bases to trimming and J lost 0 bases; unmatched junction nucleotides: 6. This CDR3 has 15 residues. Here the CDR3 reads CASSLPGGFSYEQYF. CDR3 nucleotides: TGTGCCAGCAGCCTCCCAGGGGGCTTCTCCTACGAGCAGTACTTC.

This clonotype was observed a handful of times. The CDR3 reads CSASNPRVNYGYTF. CDR3 sequence (DNA): TGCAGTGCTAGTAATCCGCGGGTCAACTATGGCTACACCTTC. This chain links TRBV20-1 with TRBJ1-2; no clear D gene. Germline CDR1 reads DFQATT; CDR2 reads SNEGSKA (reference sequence). The V gene lost 3 bases and the J gene lost 2 bases, with 13 bases spanning the gap. The CDR3 is 14 residues long.